Below, 20 T cell receptor beta chains from the same sample are listed, as sequenced in a study of T cell repertoires in cytomegalovirus infection. TCRdb called the reads again in MiXCR, with one record for every CDR3 protein. This table has 800,000 to 950,000 distinct CDR3 sequences, roughly 33% appearing once. What these receptors recognize is not known. Sample: cultured CD8+ T cells from PBMCs, taken from culture after CMV antigen stimulation. These receptors all come from a human donor in good health (CMV status not recorded). Some clones in this sample may be carry-over from other donors' samples.

This chain uses TRBV10-3 with TRBJ2-5; possibly TRBD2 for D (5 bases). This CDR3 has 14 residues. V was trimmed by 0 bases and J by 1 base, leaving 6 bases between them. CDR1 and CDR2 from the germline V gene are ENHRY and SYGVKD. CDR3 sequence (DNA): TGTGCCATCAGTGAGTCAGAGGGCCAAGAGACCCAGTACTTC. It is translated as CAISESEGQETQYF.

The chain links TRBV13 to TRBJ1-6, with no clear D. CDR1 PRHDT and CDR2 FYEKMQ come from the germline V gene (reference sequence). Trimming stripped 6 bases from V and 5 bases from J, with 14 bases between. The CDR3 runs to 15 residues. CDR3 in DNA: TGTGCCAGCAGAGGACCCCTAGGCCATAATTCACCCCTCCACTTT. Its protein is CASRGPLGHNSPLHF.

In its sample, this clonotype was seen a few times. The chain joins TRBV7-6 to TRBJ1-5; D perhaps matches TRBD1 (5 bases). The CDR3 is 15 amino acids. Germline V lookup: CDR1 SGHVS, CDR2 FNYEAQ. Trimming removed 5 bases from V and 3 bases from J, with 14 bases in between. CDR3 sequence reads: CASSPARGNNQPQHF. Here the CDR3 DNA reads TGTGCCAGCAGCCCCGCGAGGGGAAACAATCAGCCCCAGCATTTT.

Comments on this clonotype: With a much larger clone just one base away, this may be a read error. The V and J genes are TRBV7-3 and TRBJ2-1, with D tentatively TRBD2 (6 bases). The CDR3 has 16 amino acids. Germline loops: CDR1 SGHTA, CDR2 FQGTGA. The CDR3 reads CVSSLGGHSSYNEQFF. The CDR3 DNA sequence: TGTGTCAGCAGCTTAGGAGGGCACAGCTCCTACAATGAGCAGTTCTTC.

The chain links TRBV18 to TRBJ2-2; a weak D match, TRBD1 (6 bases). V was pared by 3 bases and J by 3 bases, with 23 bases between. This CDR3 spans 19 amino acids. Germline V gene data show CDR1 as KGHSH and CDR2 as LQKENI. As DNA, the CDR3 is TGTGCCAGCTCACCCACGGAAACTAGAGGGGGAACCTACACCGGGGAGCTGTTTTTT. Its translation: CASSPTETRGGTYTGELFF.

At least ten counts were recorded for this clonotype. V is TRBV7-9 and J is TRBJ1-5, with D unresolved. Germline values: CDR1 SEHNR, CDR2 FQNEAQ (reference sequence). V lost 5 bases, J lost 1 base, and 9 bases lay in between. The CDR3 runs 14 residues. The chain's CDR3 is CASSPPGSNQPQHF. The CDR3 nucleotides are TGTGCCAGCAGCCCCCCAGGAAGCAATCAGCCCCAGCATTTT.

CDR3 loop: CASWTGDSTDTQYF. CDR3 nucleotide sequence: TGTGCCAGCTGGACAGGCGATAGCACAGATACGCAGTATTTT. The genes are TRBV5-6 and TRBJ2-3; TRBD1 agrees at 7 bases. Germline V gene data show CDR1 as SGHDT and CDR2 as YYEEEE. V was clipped by 7 bases and J by 0 bases; unmatched bases: 5. The CDR3 runs to 14 residues. The complete variable domain, with remaining parts taken from reference TRBV5-6 and TRBJ2-3, reads DAGVTQSPTHLIKTRGQQVTLRCSPKSGHDTVSWYQQALGQGPQFIFQYYEEEERQRGNFPDRFSGHQFPNYSSELNVNALLLGDSALYLCASWTGDSTDTQYFGPGTRLTVL.

This chain joins TRBV7-9 and TRBJ1-1; no clear D gene. Germline CDR1 SEHNR, CDR2 FQNEAQ (reference sequence). This CDR3 has 14 amino acids. V was trimmed by 3 bases and J by 4 bases, leaving 12 bases between them. The CDR3 bases are TGTGCCAGCAGCTTCGGGGTACTAGGCACTGAAGCTTTCTTT. Translated: CASSFGVLGTEAFF.

The chain employs TRBV27 and TRBJ2-1, with TRBD1 matching over 8 bases. J was trimmed by 3 bases and V by 5 bases; bases with no gene match: 9. Germline loops: CDR1 MNHEY, CDR2 SMNVEV (reference sequence). The length of the CDR3 is 16 residues. The CDR3 protein is CASSLSRTGLYNEQFF. The CDR3 DNA is TGTGCCAGCAGTCTAAGCCGGACAGGGCTCTACAATGAGCAGTTCTTC.

This clonotype was observed at least ten times. The gene calls are TRBV12-5 and TRBJ1-2; 7 bases align to TRBD1. The V and J ends lost 2 bases and 8 bases, in that order; junction bases with no gene match: 8. Germline lookup yields CDR1 LGHNT and CDR2 FRNRAP. This CDR3 region has 14 residues. As DNA, the CDR3 is TGTGCTAGTGGTTTGACGGGACAGCCGTGGGGCTACACCTTC. It encodes CASGLTGQPWGYTF.

The rearrangement uses TRBV12-3 or TRBV12-4 and TRBJ2-3; no clear D. This CDR3 is 14 amino acids long. The V end was cut by 6 bases, the J end by 2 bases, with 12 bases between. Written as DNA, the CDR3 is TGTGCCAGCAGCCCCCCCGGATACACAGATACGCAGTATTTT. It translates to CASSPPGYTDTQYF.

The table lists this clonotype with a few counts. This sequence joins TRBV2 and TRBJ1-6, with no clear D. CDR1 is SNHLY, CDR2 FYNNEI, per germline. The CDR3 is 14 amino acids. V was shortened by 6 bases and J by 8 bases, with 14 bases between the two germline ends. The CDR3 spells CASSRTTADSPLHF. In DNA, the CDR3 is TGTGCCAGCAGCCGGACCACAGCAGATTCACCCCTCCACTTT.

This clonotype was counted a few times. The chain recombines TRBV7-6 with TRBJ2-5; D gene unclear. Germline V gene sequence: CDR1 SGHVS, CDR2 FNYEAQ. The CDR3 is made up of 11 amino acids. With 11 bases removed from V and 4 bases from J, the gap between germline ends came to 11 bases. CDR3 loop: CAGQLRETQYF. The CDR3 coding sequence is TGTGCCGGCCAGTTACGAGAGACCCAGTACTTC.

The table lists this clonotype with a few counts. The rearrangement links TRBV5-4 to TRBJ2-7, with D perhaps matching TRBD2 (6 bases). Trimming took off 4 bases at V and 1 base at J, with 15 bases between the two ends. This CDR3 has 15 amino acids. Per the germline V gene, CDR1 is SGHNT and CDR2 is YYREEE (reference sequence). CDR3 sequence (DNA): TGTGCCAGCAGCATTGGGACGGGAGCTTCCTACGAGCAGTACTTC. Its translation is CASSIGTGASYEQYF.

The rearrangement uses TRBV20-1 and TRBJ2-7; 11 bases map to TRBD1. V gave up 5 bases and J gave up 4 bases; unmatched junction bases: 4. The CDR3 is 13 residues long. CDR1 and CDR2 from the germline V gene are DFQATT and SNEGSKA (reference sequence). CDR3 DNA sequence: TGCAGTGCTTACGGGACAGGGGGTTACGAGCAGTACGTC. Translated, it gives CSAYGTGGYEQYV.

The chain has TRBV3-1 and TRBJ1-1, with 9 bases that match TRBD1. The CDR3 runs 16 residues. Unmatched junction bases numbered 3, after V lost 0 bases and J lost 1 base. Germline V gene data show CDR1 as LGHDT and CDR2 as YNNKEL (reference sequence). CDR3 residues: CASSQEPGQGNTEAFF. The CDR3 nucleotides are TGTGCCAGCAGCCAAGAACCGGGACAGGGGAACACTGAAGCTTTCTTT.

The chain is built from TRBV5-4 and TRBJ2-4, with 11 bases identical to TRBD1. There are 14 residues in the CDR3. Germline V gene lookup returns CDR1 SGHNT and CDR2 YYREEE (reference sequence). J was trimmed by 9 bases and V by 2 bases; bases with no gene match: 4. The CDR3 loop reads CASSFGTGGVIQYF. In nucleotides, the CDR3 is TGTGCCAGCAGCTTTGGGACAGGGGGTGTCATTCAGTACTTC.

This clonotype is a singleton in its sample. The genes are TRBV5-6 and TRBJ2-1; 7 nucleotides agree with TRBD1. V gave up 4 bases and J gave up 7 bases; unmatched junction bases: 11. The CDR3 length is 15 residues. Germline V gives CDR1 SGHDT, CDR2 YYEEEE. The CDR3 protein is CASSPWAGGLNEQFF. CDR3 DNA sequence: TGTGCCAGCAGCCCCTGGGCAGGGGGTTTGAATGAGCAGTTCTTC.

The CDR3 bases are TGTGCCAGCAGCTTAATCCATGCCCGACGAGCGGGGGAAAGCTCCTACGAGCATTACGTC. This gives the protein CASSLIHARRAGESSYEHYV. J is TRBJ2-7 and V is TRBV7-2, with TRBD2 identical over 8 bases. Germline V gene lookup returns CDR1 SGHTA and CDR2 FQGNSA. The CDR3 has 20 amino acids.

A few counts support this clonotype. This rearrangement joins TRBV19 to TRBJ2-3, with 10 positions matching TRBD1. The V and J ends lost 8 bases and 3 bases, in that order; junction bases with no gene match: 2. The germline V gene has CDR1 LNHDA and CDR2 SQIVND (reference sequence). The CDR3 loop spans 13 amino acids. Here the CDR3 reads CASGDRGTDTQYF. The CDR3 nucleotides read TGTGCCAGTGGGGACAGGGGAACAGATACGCAGTATTTT.